These 31 T cell receptor beta chains were all obtained from the same sample, sequenced in a study of blood T cell repertoires in COVID-19. The repertoire was sequenced with immunoSEQ multiplex PCR; TCRdb's copy has only in-frame clones and lacks some. The table has 95,000 to 150,000 clones, less than 75% seen once. The source material was peripheral blood. All receptors derive from a human donor with acute or convalescent COVID-19. The donor label of this sample is uncertain.

The V and J genes are TRBV7-6 and TRBJ2-3, with a tentative D call TRBD1 (6 bases). Trimming pared 1 base from V and 7 bases from J, leaving 15 bases between. Germline V gene sequence: CDR1 SGHVS, CDR2 FNYEAQ. The CDR3 is made up of 15 amino acids. CDR3 DNA: TGTGCCAGCAGCTTAGTGGCTGGGGGCTTGAATACGCAGTATTTT. As protein: CASSLVAGGLNTQYF.

This clone was detected only a few times. The CDR3 reads CASSPTTGSGNTIYF. The CDR3 nucleotides are TGTGCCAGCAGCCCGACAACAGGGTCTGGAAACACCATATATTTT. J is TRBJ1-3 and V is TRBV9; TRBD1 might be the D (6 bases). The V end lost 4 bases, the J end lost 1 base, and 12 bases lay between the germline ends. This CDR3 is built from 15 residues. The germline V gene has CDR1 SGDLS and CDR2 YYNGEE.

The gene calls are TRBV20-1 and TRBJ1-1, with TRBD1 identical over 8 bases. The V gene's germline CDR1 is DFQATT and CDR2 SNEGSKA (reference sequence). CDR3 length: 13 amino acids. The V and J ends lost 3 bases and 1 base, in that order; junction bases with no gene match: 1. The CDR3 is CSASGQGNTEAFF. The DNA for the CDR3 is TGCAGTGCTAGTGGACAGGGGAACACTGAAGCTTTCTTT.

The J gene is TRBJ2-2, the V gene TRBV10-1, with a possible D match to TRBD1 (6 bases). CDR1 WNHNN and CDR2 SYGVQD come from the germline V gene (reference sequence). The CDR3 loop spans 15 amino acids. V dropped 9 bases and J dropped 5 bases, with 19 bases sitting between them. The CDR3 DNA is TGCGCCAGTAAGTCAGGGGTGAGGGGGACCGGGGAGCTGTTTTTT. Its translation is CASKSGVRGTGELFF.

The chain employs TRBV5-1 and TRBJ1-1, with TRBD1 matching 8 bases. The CDR3 spans 14 residues. Germline lookup yields CDR1 SGHRS and CDR2 YFSETQ. Trimming removed 2 bases from V and 5 bases from J; junction bases left unmatched: 5. The DNA of the CDR3 is TGCGCCAGCAGCTTAACGGACAGGGTAACTGAAGCTTTCTTT. Its translation is CASSLTDRVTEAFF.

About this clone itself: The same CDR3 arises from other DNA sequences in this sample as well. The CDR3: CAWSRGINYGYTF. CDR3 DNA: TGTGCCTGGAGTCGGGGGATTAACTATGGCTACACCTTC. The chain has TRBV30 and TRBJ1-2, with D perhaps matching TRBD1 (5 bases). Trimming left V 2 bases short and J 1 base short, with 8 bases between. Germline V CDR1 and CDR2: GTSNPN, SVGIG (reference sequence). This CDR3 has 13 residues.

The chain carries TRBV5-1 and TRBJ2-7; 11 nucleotides agree with TRBD2. The junction had 5 bases not matched to a gene; V was cut back by 5 bases and J by 1 base. The germline V gene has CDR1 SGHRS and CDR2 YFSETQ. The CDR3 has 15 amino acids. The DNA of the CDR3 is TGCGCCAGCAGGACTAGCGGGGTACCATCCTACGAGCAGTACTTC. It yields the protein CASRTSGVPSYEQYF. Looking up the rest from reference TRBV5-1 and TRBJ2-7 gives the full variable domain: KAGVTQTPRYLIKTRGQQVTLSCSPISGHRSVSWYQQTPGQGLQFLFEYFSETQRNKGNFPGRFSGRQFSNSRSEMNVSTLELGDSALYLCASRTSGVPSYEQYFGPGTRLTVT.

This chain uses TRBV11-2 with TRBJ1-1; D is ambiguous. V lost 5 bases to trimming and J lost 3 bases, with 22 bases between them. The CDR3 is 17 residues long. Germline values: CDR1 SGHAT, CDR2 FQNNGV. The CDR3 DNA sequence: TGTGCCAGCAGCATCCCACCGTACAGAAGAAAGGACACTGAAGCTTTCTTT. Protein sequence: CASSIPPYRRKDTEAFF.

The chain employs TRBV7-9 and TRBJ1-1; 8 bases align to TRBD1. Germline CDR1 SEHNR, CDR2 FQNEAQ (reference sequence). Trimming removed 5 bases from V and 5 bases from J; junction bases left unmatched: 7. This CDR3 has 14 amino acids. The CDR3 is CASSPTGVTTEAFF. CDR3 sequence (DNA): TGTGCCAGCAGCCCGACAGGGGTCACGACTGAAGCTTTCTTT.

A word on this clone: The same CDR3 is also encoded by other DNA sequences in this sample. This rearrangement joins TRBV5-1 to TRBJ2-3; 9 bases fit TRBD2. Germline V CDR1 and CDR2: SGHRS, YFSETQ. The CDR3 has 16 residues. With V trimmed by 2 bases and J by 0 bases, 4 bases remained unmatched. CDR3 region: CASSLELAGSTDTQYF. In DNA, the CDR3 is TGCGCCAGCAGCTTAGAACTAGCGGGTAGCACAGATACGCAGTATTTT.

This clone has just a few counts. The rearrangement uses TRBV6-2 or TRBV6-3 and TRBJ1-3; D is ambiguous. Trimming took 0 bases from V and 0 from J, leaving 6 bases between them. The germline V gene encodes CDR1 MNHEY and CDR2 SVGEGT. This CDR3 comprises 15 residues. The chain's CDR3 is CASSYSPVSGNTIYF. For the CDR3, the DNA is TGTGCCAGCAGTTACTCCCCGGTCTCTGGAAACACCATATATTTT.

The rearrangement links TRBV14 to TRBJ1-1, with D tentatively TRBD1 (6 bases). There are 14 residues in the CDR3. V gave up 1 base and J gave up 8 bases, with 14 bases separating them. The germline CDR1 and CDR2 sequences are SGHDN and FVKESK. The CDR3 DNA reads TGTGCCAGCAGCCAAGCTGGGGGGGCGCGGGAAGCTTTCTTT. This translates into CASSQAGGAREAFF.

The chain combines TRBV5-1 with TRBJ2-7; no definite D call. Germline values: CDR1 SGHRS, CDR2 YFSETQ. The V end was cut by 2 bases, the J end by 0 bases, with 12 bases between. This CDR3 contains 15 residues. The CDR3 sequence: CASSFSLISSYEQYF. CDR3 nucleotides: TGCGCCAGCAGCTTCTCGTTGATTAGCTCCTACGAGCAGTACTTC.

The V call is TRBV7-6, the J call TRBJ2-2; possible D gene TRBD2, 7 bases. Deletions cut 8 bases from V and 2 bases from J, with 15 bases between. Germline values: CDR1 SGHVS, CDR2 FNYEAQ. This CDR3 region has 15 residues. The DNA of the CDR3 is TGTGCCAGCGCGAGGGGGGGCTATAACACCGGGGAGCTGTTTTTT. Amino acid sequence: CASARGGYNTGELFF.

This clone was picked up one time. The CDR3, as DNA: TGTGCCAGTCTCAGGGGGCTGAACACTGAAGCTTTCTTT. It specifies CASLRGLNTEAFF. The rearrangement uses TRBV28 and TRBJ1-1; 8 bases map to TRBD1. J lost 0 bases, V lost 9 bases, and 3 bases had no gene match. The germline gives CDR1 MDHEN, CDR2 SYDVKM. CDR3 length: 13 amino acids. The whole variable domain, remainder taken from reference TRBV28 and TRBJ1-1, is DVKVTQSSRYLVKRTGEKVFLECVQDMDHENMFWYRQDPGLGLRLIYFSYDVKMKEKGDIPEGYSVSREKKERFSLILESASTNQTSMYLCASLRGLNTEAFFGQGTRLTVV.

This chain connects TRBV5-1 to TRBJ1-3; the D gene is possibly TRBD1 (6 bases). Trimming left V 2 bases short and J 2 bases short, with 11 bases between. The CDR3 is made up of 15 amino acids. Germline lookup yields CDR1 SGHRS and CDR2 YFSETQ. The CDR3 DNA sequence: TGCGCCAGCAGCTTAGCGGGGGCGGCTGGAAACACCATATATTTT. It translates to CASSLAGAAGNTIYF.

This rearrangement joins TRBV24-1 to TRBJ1-2; D may be TRBD1 (6 bases). Germline loops: CDR1 KGHDR, CDR2 SFDVKD. The CDR3 extends over 14 amino acids. Trimming left V 6 bases short and J 5 bases short, with 15 bases between. The CDR3 spells CATSSKGRGYGYTF. Here the CDR3 DNA reads TGTGCCACCAGTTCTAAGGGCAGGGGTTATGGCTACACCTTC.

This chain joins TRBV5-1 and TRBJ1-3; D uncertain. V lost 1 base, J lost 0 bases, and 11 bases lay in between. Germline V gene data show CDR1 as SGHRS and CDR2 as YFSETQ. The CDR3 sequence is 16 residues long. The CDR3 sequence is CASSLWAGPSGNTIYF. CDR3 nucleotide sequence: TGCGCCAGCAGCTTGTGGGCAGGTCCCTCTGGAAACACCATATATTTT.

The chain carries TRBV7-2 and TRBJ2-5; 11 bases are shared with TRBD2. In germline, CDR1 is SGHTA, CDR2 FQGNSA. The V segment lost 5 bases and the J segment 5 bases; nucleotides outside the gene matches: 10. This CDR3 has 16 amino acids. The CDR3 spells CASSRGLAGGRETQYF. For the CDR3, the DNA is TGTGCCAGCAGCCGCGGGCTAGCGGGGGGTAGGGAGACCCAGTACTTC.

V usage is TRBV11-1 and J usage is TRBJ1-2, with TRBD1 identical over 7 bases. Trimming took 5 bases from V and 3 from J; bases not matched to a gene: 6. The germline CDR1 and CDR2 sequences are SGHAT and FQDESV (reference sequence). The CDR3 extends over 14 amino acids. CDR3 DNA: TGTGCCAGCAGCGCCGGACAGGTGGACTATGGCTACACCTTC. This sequence encodes CASSAGQVDYGYTF.

The rearrangement uses TRBV4-2 and TRBJ2-1, with 7 bases that match TRBD2. After removal of 0 bases from V and 7 bases from J, the junction contained 3 bases not matched to a gene. CDR1 and CDR2 (germline): LGHNA, YNFKEQ. The CDR3 runs to 14 residues. The CDR3 DNA follows: TGTGCCAGCAGCCAAGATCGCGGGGGAAATGAGCAGTTCTTC. Amino acids: CASSQDRGGNEQFF.

A few counts support this clone. CDR3 nucleotides: TGCGCCAGCAGCTTGCGGGGGGACGAACACAATGAGCAGTTCTTC. Translation: CASSLRGDEHNEQFF. The chain has TRBV5-1 and TRBJ2-1; 7 bases line up with TRBD2. The CDR3 contains 15 residues. Germline V lookup: CDR1 SGHRS, CDR2 YFSETQ. The J segment lost 5 bases and the V segment lost 1 base, leaving 6 bases of the junction unmatched.

The J gene is TRBJ1-2, the V gene TRBV18; 7 bases line up with TRBD1. This CDR3 contains 15 residues. CDR1 is KGHSH, CDR2 LQKENI, per germline. V was pared by 3 bases and J by 4 bases, with 8 bases of the junction left unmatched. CDR3 bases: TGTGCCAGCTCACCGGTCGGACAGGTGGGCTATGGCTACACCTTC. It encodes CASSPVGQVGYGYTF. The variable domain in full, completed from reference TRBV18 and TRBJ1-2, reads NAGVMQNPRHLVRRRGQEARLRCSPMKGHSHVYWYRQLPEEGLKFMVYLQKENIIDESGMPKERFSAEFPKEGPSILRIQQVVRGDSAAYFCASSPVGQVGYGYTFGSGTRLTVV.

This chain joins TRBV6-6 and TRBJ1-1; D uncertain. V was shortened by 8 bases and J by 6 bases, with 22 bases between the two germline ends. The CDR3 totals 15 residues. Germline V gene data show CDR1 as MNHNY and CDR2 as SVGAGI (reference sequence). The CDR3, as DNA: TGTGCCAGCGAGACATATATGGGTGGTATGGCTGAAGCTTTCTTT. It codes for CASETYMGGMAEAFF.

This clone occurred many times. The gene calls are TRBV6-5 and TRBJ1-2, with 8 bases identical to TRBD1. Germline V gene lookup returns CDR1 MNHEY and CDR2 SVGAGI. V lost 6 bases to trimming and J lost 7 bases; unmatched junction nucleotides: 13. This CDR3 region has 15 residues. The CDR3 DNA sequence: TGTGCCAGCAGAGCCATGACAGGGGATGACTCTGGCTACACCTTC. Its translation: CASRAMTGDDSGYTF.

In this sample, this clone turned up a few times. J is TRBJ1-2 and V is TRBV29-1; D perhaps matches TRBD1 (5 bases). Trimming cost V 0 bases and J 6 bases, with 14 bases left between them. There are 14 residues in the CDR3. Germline values: CDR1 SQVTM, CDR2 ANQGSEA. The CDR3 spells CSVEDLRRDDGYTF. The DNA of the CDR3 is TGCAGCGTTGAAGATCTCCGCAGGGATGATGGCTACACCTTC.

This rearrangement joins TRBV4-1 to TRBJ1-2; 9 positions agree with TRBD1. CDR1 is MGHRA, CDR2 YSYEKL, per germline. The CDR3 has 13 residues. Trimming at V came to 4 bases and at J to 6 bases, leaving 3 bases not matched to a gene. The CDR3 loop is CASSRWTGDGYTF. CDR3 sequence (DNA): TGCGCCAGCAGCCGCTGGACAGGGGATGGCTACACCTTC.

The J gene is TRBJ2-2, the V gene TRBV28, with D possibly TRBD2 on 6 matching bases. Germline V CDR1 and CDR2: MDHEN, SYDVKM. The ends were cut back, 5 bases at V and 6 bases at J, with 13 bases in the middle. The CDR3 extends over 14 amino acids. This chain's CDR3 is CASSVLGGAGELFF. DNA of the CDR3: TGTGCCAGCAGTGTCCTGGGGGGAGCCGGGGAGCTGTTTTTT.

This clone has just a few counts. V is TRBV24-1 and J is TRBJ2-3, with a tentative D call TRBD2 (6 bases). Germline loops: CDR1 KGHDR, CDR2 SFDVKD. The CDR3 is 15 amino acids. The V and J ends lost 4 bases and 2 bases respectively, with 12 bases between them. The CDR3 DNA sequence: TGTGCCACCAGTGAGCCGGGACTTCCCACAGATACGCAGTATTTT. Amino acids: CATSEPGLPTDTQYF.

The CDR3 loop is CASSSGTGTYNEQFF. The DNA for the CDR3 is TGCGCCAGCAGCTCCGGGACAGGGACCTACAATGAGCAGTTCTTC. J is TRBJ2-1 and V is TRBV5-1, with TRBD1 identical over 9 bases. Trimming removed 3 bases from V and 2 bases from J; junction bases left unmatched: 3. The CDR3 length is 15 residues. CDR1 and CDR2 (germline): SGHRS, YFSETQ.

This chain links TRBV28 with TRBJ1-4, with a tentative D call TRBD1 (5 bases). Germline assignment: CDR1 MDHEN and CDR2 SYDVKM. V was pared by 3 bases and J by 0 bases, with 11 bases between. The CDR3 consists of 16 residues. CDR3 coding DNA: TGTGCCAGCAGTTTCGGACAAGTTGCAACTAATGAAAAACTGTTTTTT. It is translated as CASSFGQVATNEKLFF.